These 21 T cell receptor beta chains originate from one sample sequenced in a study of shared clonotypes between healthy human individuals. Sequenced by immunoSEQ multiplex PCR; TCRdb stores in-frame clones only, minus some. The table lists 2 million to 2.5 million clones, approximately 95% of them singletons. Sequencing was done on a sample of naive CD4+ T cells from PBMCs. Subset defined: CD45RA+ positively selected. These receptors originate from a man aged 18-30 years in good health. Some clones in this sample may be carry-over from other donors' samples.

The rearrangement joins TRBV28 to TRBJ2-1; 8 bases match TRBD1. The germline CDR1 and CDR2 sequences are MDHEN and SYDVKM. This CDR3 is built from 17 residues. Trimming took 3 bases from V and 6 from J; bases not matched to a gene: 13. This CDR3 is CASSLVNGRGLGNEQFF. The DNA for the CDR3 is TGTGCCAGCAGTTTGGTAAACGGCAGGGGGCTTGGCAATGAGCAGTTCTTC.

This clone was counted a single time. The chain combines TRBV7-3 with TRBJ2-1, with 13 bases aligning to TRBD2. The V gene's germline CDR1 is SGHTA and CDR2 FQGTGA. The CDR3 runs 14 residues. J lost 8 bases, V lost 3 bases, and 1 base had no gene match. CDR3 region: CASSFGLAGDEQFF. Here the CDR3 DNA reads TGTGCCAGCAGCTTCGGACTAGCGGGAGATGAGCAGTTCTTC.

The CDR3 sequence: CASSPLGTADTEQFF. The CDR3 nucleotides read TGTGCCAGCTCACCCCTTGGGACAGCAGACACTGAGCAGTTCTTC. The chain has TRBV18 and TRBJ2-1; 7 positions match TRBD1. The trim removed 3 bases at V and 9 bases at J, leaving 11 bases unmatched. CDR1 is KGHSH and CDR2 is LQKENI in the germline V gene. This CDR3 region has 15 residues.

The V gene is TRBV18, the J gene TRBJ2-1; 8 bases map to TRBD2. There are 16 residues in the CDR3. V was pared by 0 bases and J by 4 bases, with 5 bases of the junction left unmatched. The germline CDR1 and CDR2 sequences are KGHSH and LQKENI. The CDR3 spells CASSPPGTRVYNEQFF. The CDR3 DNA reads TGTGCCAGCTCACCACCCGGGACTAGGGTATACAATGAGCAGTTCTTC.

The rearrangement uses TRBV19 and TRBJ1-4; 10 bases are shared with TRBD1. The V segment lost 10 bases and the J segment 5 bases; nucleotides outside the gene matches: 4. Germline V lookup: CDR1 LNHDA, CDR2 SQIVND (reference sequence). The CDR3 totals 13 residues. The CDR3 nucleotides read TGTGCCACCCGGGACAGGGGAAATGAAAAACTGTTTTTT. It codes for CATRDRGNEKLFF. The full variable domain, its missing parts supplied by reference TRBV19 and TRBJ1-4, is DGGITQSPKYLFRKEGQNVTLSCEQNLNHDAMYWYRQDPGQGLRLIYYSQIVNDFQKGDIAEGYSVSREKKESFPLTVTSAQKNPTAFYLCATRDRGNEKLFFGSGTQLSVL.

The V call is TRBV7-9, the J call TRBJ2-4; TRBD1 is a possible D gene (5 bases). V lost 1 base and J lost 8, with 12 bases in between. Germline assignment: CDR1 SEHNR and CDR2 FQNEAQ (reference sequence). This CDR3 contains 14 residues. The CDR3: CASSLGQKGDIQYF. DNA for the CDR3: TGTGCCAGCAGCTTAGGGCAGAAAGGGGACATTCAGTACTTC.

Comments on this clone: This sample also contains other DNA sequences that code for the same CDR3. The chain links TRBV4-1 to TRBJ2-1; D is unclear. The CDR3 spans 15 residues. Germline assignment: CDR1 MGHRA and CDR2 YSYEKL. Trimming cost V 1 base and J 2 bases, with 9 bases left between them. The CDR3 region is CASSQGGGPYNEQFF. DNA of the CDR3: TGCGCCAGCAGCCAAGGTGGCGGACCCTACAATGAGCAGTTCTTC.

This chain uses TRBV9 with TRBJ2-1; D is unclear. V was trimmed by 4 bases and J by 10 bases, leaving 15 bases between them. Germline lookup yields CDR1 SGDLS and CDR2 YYNGEE. This CDR3 is built from 13 residues. CDR3 sequence (DNA): TGTGCCAGCAGCTCAAGTACCTTTCGGGAGCAGTTCTTC. This codes for CASSSSTFREQFF.

The chain has TRBV5-4 and TRBJ2-7; no reliable D call. Germline V gene sequence: CDR1 SGHNT, CDR2 YYREEE (reference sequence). The CDR3 consists of 15 residues. V lost 0 bases, J lost 5 bases, and 15 bases lay in between. CDR3 sequence (DNA): TGTGCCAGCAGCTTGGAGTTGACTGGCCGAGACGAGCAGTACTTC. Translated: CASSLELTGRDEQYF.

To note about this clone: Different DNA sequences within this sample yield the same CDR3. V is TRBV18 and J is TRBJ2-7; D remains ambiguous. This CDR3 spans 14 amino acids. The germline V gene encodes CDR1 KGHSH and CDR2 LQKENI. With 1 base removed from V and 0 bases from J, the gap between germline ends came to 7 bases. The CDR3: CASSPRVSSYEQYF. The CDR3 DNA is TGTGCCAGCTCACCACGGGTCAGCTCCTACGAGCAGTACTTC.

This clone has a single count. The rearrangement joins TRBV5-1 to TRBJ2-1; no reliable D call. The CDR3 sequence is 15 residues long. The germline gives CDR1 SGHRS, CDR2 YFSETQ. Trimming took 4 bases from V and 4 from J, leaving 15 bases between them. In DNA, the CDR3 is TGCGCCAGCAGCCTCGAGCCTGGGGATTACAATGAGCAGTTCTTC. Protein: CASSLEPGDYNEQFF.

The chain joins TRBV19 to TRBJ2-7; D not certain. The CDR3 is made up of 10 amino acids. CDR1 and CDR2 from the germline V gene are LNHDA and SQIVND (reference sequence). V lost 9 bases to trimming and J lost 2 bases, with 5 bases between them. CDR3 bases: TGTGCCAGGCCGACCTACGAGCAGTACTTC. It specifies CARPTYEQYF.

This clone was counted once. The chain joins TRBV7-9 to TRBJ2-3; 8 positions agree with TRBD2. The V gene's germline CDR1 is SEHNR and CDR2 FQNEAQ (reference sequence). CDR3 length: 15 amino acids. Trimming cost V 5 bases and J 5 bases; bases outside gene matches: 9. CDR3 nucleotides: TGTGCCAGCAGCCGCGAAGCGGGAGTGGTAGATACGCAGTATTTT. Translated: CASSREAGVVDTQYF.

The V gene is TRBV4-1, the J gene TRBJ1-3, with 7 bases lining up with TRBD1. Germline CDR1 MGHRA, CDR2 YSYEKL. The CDR3 extends over 16 amino acids. The junction had 6 bases not matched to a gene; V was cut back by 1 base and J by 3 bases. CDR3: CASSQAWQGVGNTIYF. The CDR3 region has the DNA TGCGCCAGCAGCCAAGCATGGCAGGGGGTTGGAAACACCATATATTTT.

This rearrangement joins TRBV5-1 to TRBJ2-1; D is unclear. V was cut by 3 bases and J by 8 bases, with 9 bases left in between. The CDR3 is 12 amino acids. Germline V CDR1 and CDR2: SGHRS, YFSETQ. CDR3 sequence (DNA): TGCGCCAGCAGCTGGAGTTCGGATGAGCAGTTCTTC. It codes for CASSWSSDEQFF.

This clone was found once. The chain employs TRBV10-3 and TRBJ2-2; D uncertain. With 8 bases removed from V and 2 bases from J, the gap between germline ends came to 6 bases. CDR3 size: 12 residues. Looked up from germline, CDR1 is ENHRY and CDR2 is SYGVKD. The CDR3 sequence is CAIRNNTGELFF. The CDR3 DNA is TGTGCCATCCGCAACAACACCGGGGAGCTGTTTTTT.

The chain uses TRBV28 and TRBJ2-1; D remains unclear. V lost 3 bases and J 4 bases, leaving 13 bases between the germline ends. The CDR3 extends over 15 amino acids. Per germline, CDR1 MDHEN and CDR2 SYDVKM. The CDR3 is CASSFVRKPYNEQFF. CDR3 bases: TGTGCCAGCAGTTTTGTCCGGAAGCCGTACAATGAGCAGTTCTTC.

The chain uses TRBV7-8 and TRBJ1-2; D gene uncertain. V was clipped by 5 bases and J by 8 bases, with 21 bases between them. The germline CDR1 and CDR2 sequences are SGHVS and FQNEAQ. This CDR3 contains 15 residues. CDR3 in amino acids: CASSTQRELTWGYTF. The CDR3 DNA reads as TGTGCCAGCAGCACCCAACGGGAGCTAACGTGGGGCTACACCTTC.

This clone was detected once. The CDR3 DNA reads as TGTGCCAGCAGCACCGCTAAGGGGGAGTCCTACAATGAGCAGTTCTTC. Translated: CASSTAKGESYNEQFF. The chain has TRBV5-4 and TRBJ2-1, with a tentative D call TRBD1 (6 bases). The V gene's germline CDR1 is SGHNT and CDR2 YYREEE (reference sequence). V was trimmed by 4 bases and J by 1 base, leaving 15 bases between them. The CDR3 sequence is 16 residues long. Full variable domain (outside the CDR3, taken from reference TRBV5-4 and TRBJ2-1): ETGVTQSPTHLIKTRGQQVTLRCSSQSGHNTVSWYQQALGQGPQFIFQYYREEENGRGNFPPRFSGLQFPNYSSELNVNALELDDSALYLCASSTAKGESYNEQFFGPGTRLTVL.

This chain connects TRBV28 to TRBJ1-2; a weak D match, TRBD1 (5 bases). The germline V gene encodes CDR1 MDHEN and CDR2 SYDVKM. V lost 8 bases and J lost 3, with 10 bases in between. This CDR3 contains 12 residues. The CDR3 DNA sequence: TGTGCCAGCGGGGGGACGGACTATGGCTACACCTTC. Translated, it gives CASGGTDYGYTF.

This chain links TRBV2 with TRBJ2-7; no clear D gene. This CDR3 comprises 12 residues. V was shortened by 5 bases and J by 5 bases, with 10 bases between the two germline ends. Germline V gene lookup returns CDR1 SNHLY and CDR2 FYNNEI. This chain's CDR3 is CASSSTEHEQYF. As DNA, the CDR3 is TGTGCCAGCAGTTCAACAGAGCACGAGCAGTACTTC. Based on the CDR3 plus reference TRBV2 and TRBJ2-7, the full variable domain is EPEVTQTPSHQVTQMGQEVILRCVPISNHLYFYWYRQILGQKVEFLVSFYNNEISEKSEIFDDQFSVERPDGSNFTLKIRSTKLEDSAMYFCASSSTEHEQYFGPGTRLTVT.